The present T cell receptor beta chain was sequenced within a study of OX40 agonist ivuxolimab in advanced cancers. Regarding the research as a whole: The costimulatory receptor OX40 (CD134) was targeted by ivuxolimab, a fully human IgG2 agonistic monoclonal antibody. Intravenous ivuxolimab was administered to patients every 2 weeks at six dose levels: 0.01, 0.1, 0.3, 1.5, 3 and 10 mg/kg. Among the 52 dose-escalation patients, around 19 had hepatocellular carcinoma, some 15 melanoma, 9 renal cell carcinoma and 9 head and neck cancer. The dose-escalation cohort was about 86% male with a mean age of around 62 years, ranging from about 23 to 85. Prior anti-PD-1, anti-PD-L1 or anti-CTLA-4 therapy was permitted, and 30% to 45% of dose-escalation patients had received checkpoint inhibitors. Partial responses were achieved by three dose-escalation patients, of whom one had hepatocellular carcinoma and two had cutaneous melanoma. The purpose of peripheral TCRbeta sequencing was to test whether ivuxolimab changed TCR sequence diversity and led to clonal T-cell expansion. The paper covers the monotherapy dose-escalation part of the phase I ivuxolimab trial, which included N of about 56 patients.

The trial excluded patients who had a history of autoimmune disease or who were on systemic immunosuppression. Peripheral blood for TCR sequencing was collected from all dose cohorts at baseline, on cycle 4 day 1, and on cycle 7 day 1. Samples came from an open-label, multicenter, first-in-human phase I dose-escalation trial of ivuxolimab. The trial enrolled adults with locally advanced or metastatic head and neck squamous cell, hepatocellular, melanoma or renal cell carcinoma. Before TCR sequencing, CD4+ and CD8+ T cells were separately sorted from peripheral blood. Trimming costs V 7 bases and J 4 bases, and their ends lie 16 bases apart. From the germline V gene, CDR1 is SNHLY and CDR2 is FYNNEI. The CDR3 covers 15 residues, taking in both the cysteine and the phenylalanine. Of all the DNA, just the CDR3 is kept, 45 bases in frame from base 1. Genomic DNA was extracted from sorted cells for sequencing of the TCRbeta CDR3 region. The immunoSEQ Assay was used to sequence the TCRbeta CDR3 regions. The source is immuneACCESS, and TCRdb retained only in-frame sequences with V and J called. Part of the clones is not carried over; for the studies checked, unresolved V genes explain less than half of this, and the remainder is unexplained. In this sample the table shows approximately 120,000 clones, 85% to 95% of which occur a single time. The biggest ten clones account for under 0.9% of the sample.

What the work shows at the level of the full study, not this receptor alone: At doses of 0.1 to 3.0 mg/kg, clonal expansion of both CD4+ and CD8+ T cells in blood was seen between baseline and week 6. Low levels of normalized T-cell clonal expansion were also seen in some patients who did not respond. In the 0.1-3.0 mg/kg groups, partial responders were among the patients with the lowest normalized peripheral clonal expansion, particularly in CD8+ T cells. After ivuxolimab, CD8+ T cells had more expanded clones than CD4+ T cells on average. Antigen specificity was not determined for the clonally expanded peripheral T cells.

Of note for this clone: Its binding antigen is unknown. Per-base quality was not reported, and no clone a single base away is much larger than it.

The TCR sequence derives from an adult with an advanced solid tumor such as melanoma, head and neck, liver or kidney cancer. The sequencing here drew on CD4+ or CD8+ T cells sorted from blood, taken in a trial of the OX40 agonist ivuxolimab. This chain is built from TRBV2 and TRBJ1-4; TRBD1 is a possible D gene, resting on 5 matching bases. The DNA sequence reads TGTGCCAGCAAAAAGGGACTGGGGAGTAATGAAAAACTGTTTTTT. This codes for CASKKGLGSNEKLFF.